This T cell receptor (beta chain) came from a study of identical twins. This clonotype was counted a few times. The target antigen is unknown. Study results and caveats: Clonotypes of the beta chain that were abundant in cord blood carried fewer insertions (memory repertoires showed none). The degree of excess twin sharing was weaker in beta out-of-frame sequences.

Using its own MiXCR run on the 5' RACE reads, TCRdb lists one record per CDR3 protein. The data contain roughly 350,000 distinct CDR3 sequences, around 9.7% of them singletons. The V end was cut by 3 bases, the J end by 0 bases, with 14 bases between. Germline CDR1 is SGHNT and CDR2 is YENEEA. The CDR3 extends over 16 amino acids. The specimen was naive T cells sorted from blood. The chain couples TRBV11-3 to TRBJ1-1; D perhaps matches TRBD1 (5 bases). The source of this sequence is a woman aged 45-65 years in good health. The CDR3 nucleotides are TGTGCCAGCAGCTTTAGGGGCCAGGCCATGAACACTGAAGCTTTCTTT. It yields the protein CASSFRGQAMNTEAFF.